This TCR beta chain was sequenced for a study of a mutant IDH1 vaccine in newly diagnosed glioma. The ends were cut back, 4 bases at V and 1 base at J, with 8 bases in the middle. The CDR3 is 14 residues long. In germline, CDR1 is SGHTA, CDR2 FQGTGA. Only in-frame clones appear in the TCRdb table, and some are missing; sequencing was by immunoSEQ multiplex PCR. This table holds approximately 64,000 clones, less than 85% found once. On this clone itself: No antigen is known for it.

The time point: week 11, during vaccination. The vaccine gave 300 ug of a 20-mer mutant IDH1 peptide subcutaneously per dose. This specimen consisted of PBMCs, obtained from a glioma patient whose treatment included an IDH1 peptide vaccine. The rearrangement links TRBV7-3 to TRBJ2-1; D ambiguous. This clonotype was sampled from a woman between 50 and 59 years old with glioma. The CDR3 DNA follows: TGTGCCAGCAGCTCCGATAGATCCTACAATGAGCAGTTCTTC. Translation gives CASSSDRSYNEQFF.